This T cell receptor (beta chain) is drawn from a study of CD8 T cells in Susac syndrome. General observations from the study: The study recognized that its TCR sequencing and HLA analysis covered a relatively small number of individuals.

An amount of RNA that ranged from roughly 0.45 to 1 ug was reverse transcribed with random hexamers. An immunoSEQ multiplex PCR amplified TCR beta CDR3 over 54 Vbeta and 13 Jbeta. TCRdb reprocessed the immunoSEQ multiplex PCR reads with MiXCR, giving one entry per CDR3 protein. This repertoire shows roughly 190,000 distinct CDR3 sequences, 90% to 95% found once; its top ten account for 0.09% to 0.12%. Worth noting for this clonotype: Its specificity is unknown.

The sequenced target, TCR beta, came from blood CD8+ and CD4+ T cells. Controls were healthy donors (matched for age and sex). V lost 0 bases to trimming and J lost 5 bases; unmatched junction nucleotides: 8. The CDR3 is made up of 15 amino acids. Germline loops: CDR1 SQVTM, CDR2 ANQGSEA. The specimen was CD4+ T cells from PBMCs. This receptor was identified in a human donor in good health. The rearrangement joins TRBV29-1 to TRBJ2-5; 8 nucleotides line up with TRBD2. The CDR3 bases are TGCAGCGTTGAAGATCCCCGGGGGGGGAAGGAGACCCAGTACTTC. Its translation: CSVEDPRGGKETQYF.